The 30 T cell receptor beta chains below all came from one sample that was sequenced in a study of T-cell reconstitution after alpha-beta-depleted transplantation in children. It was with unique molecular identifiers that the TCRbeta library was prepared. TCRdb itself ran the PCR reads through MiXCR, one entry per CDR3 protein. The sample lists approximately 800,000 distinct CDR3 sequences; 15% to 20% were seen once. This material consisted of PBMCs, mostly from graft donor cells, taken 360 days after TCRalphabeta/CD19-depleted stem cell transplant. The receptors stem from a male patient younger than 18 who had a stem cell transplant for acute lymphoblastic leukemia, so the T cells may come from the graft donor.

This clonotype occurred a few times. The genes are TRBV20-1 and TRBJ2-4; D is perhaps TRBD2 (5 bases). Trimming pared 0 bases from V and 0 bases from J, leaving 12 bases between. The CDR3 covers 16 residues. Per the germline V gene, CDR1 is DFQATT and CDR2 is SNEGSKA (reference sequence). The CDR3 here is CSARDTVGLAKNIQYF. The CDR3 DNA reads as TGCAGTGCTAGAGATACGGTCGGACTAGCCAAAAACATTCAGTACTTC.

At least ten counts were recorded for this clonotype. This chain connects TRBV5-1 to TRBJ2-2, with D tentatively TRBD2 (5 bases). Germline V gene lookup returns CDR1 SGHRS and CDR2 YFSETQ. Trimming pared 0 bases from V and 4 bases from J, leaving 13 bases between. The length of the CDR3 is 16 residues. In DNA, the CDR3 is TGCGCCAGCAGCTTGGAGGACTTGCGACTCACCGGGGAGCTGTTTTTT. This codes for CASSLEDLRLTGELFF.

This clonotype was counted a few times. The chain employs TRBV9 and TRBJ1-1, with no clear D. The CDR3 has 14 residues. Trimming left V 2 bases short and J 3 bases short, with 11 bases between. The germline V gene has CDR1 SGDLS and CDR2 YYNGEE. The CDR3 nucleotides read TGTGCCAGCAGCGTTGGAGAGGGTTACACTGAAGCTTTCTTT. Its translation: CASSVGEGYTEAFF.

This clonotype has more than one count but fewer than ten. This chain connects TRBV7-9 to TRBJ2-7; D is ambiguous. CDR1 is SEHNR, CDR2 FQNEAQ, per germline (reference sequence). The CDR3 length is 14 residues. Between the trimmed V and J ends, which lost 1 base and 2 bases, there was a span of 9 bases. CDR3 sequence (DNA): TGTGCCAGCAGCTTAGTGGCGGCTGCCTACGAGCAGTACTTC. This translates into CASSLVAAAYEQYF.

In nucleotides, the CDR3 is TGTGCCAGCAGCGAGTCTAGGGACTACTACGAGCAGTACTTC. It encodes CASSESRDYYEQYF. The chain carries TRBV12-3 or TRBV12-4 and TRBJ2-7; TRBD2 agrees at 7 bases. V trimming: 6 bases; J trimming: 3 bases; junction bases outside the gene matches: 8. The CDR3 consists of 14 residues.

The chain's CDR3 is CSVGGQNNLLNYGYTF. CDR3 nucleotides: TGCAGCGTTGGAGGACAGAATAATTTACTTAACTATGGCTACACCTTC. This chain uses TRBV29-1 with TRBJ1-2; tentative D call: TRBD1 (6 bases). This CDR3 is 16 amino acids long. Trimming stripped 4 bases from V and 1 base from J, with 19 bases between. Germline assignment: CDR1 SQVTM and CDR2 ANQGSEA. Based on the CDR3 plus reference TRBV29-1 and TRBJ1-2, the full variable domain is SAVISQKPSRDICQRGTSLTIQCQVDSQVTMMFWYRQQPGQSLTLIATANQGSEATYESGFVIDKFPISRPNLTFSTLTVSNMSPEDSSIYLCSVGGQNNLLNYGYTFGSGTRLTVV.

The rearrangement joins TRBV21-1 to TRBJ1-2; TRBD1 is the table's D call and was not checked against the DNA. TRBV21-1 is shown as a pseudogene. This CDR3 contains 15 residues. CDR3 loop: CASRIRDRSDYGYTF. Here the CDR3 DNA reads TGTGCCAGCAGAATCCGGGACAGGAGTGACTATGGCTACACCTTC.

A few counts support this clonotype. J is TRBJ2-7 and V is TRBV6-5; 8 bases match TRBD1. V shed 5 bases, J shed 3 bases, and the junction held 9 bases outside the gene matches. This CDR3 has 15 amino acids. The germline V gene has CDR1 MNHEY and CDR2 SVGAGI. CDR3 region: CASSHETGEGYEQYF. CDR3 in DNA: TGTGCCAGCAGTCACGAGACAGGGGAAGGCTACGAGCAGTACTTC.

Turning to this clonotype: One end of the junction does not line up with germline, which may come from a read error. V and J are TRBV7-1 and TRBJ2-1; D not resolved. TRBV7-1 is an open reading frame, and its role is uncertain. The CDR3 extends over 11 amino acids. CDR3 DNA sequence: TGTGCCAGCAGCTCCTCCCCCACCCCCCTCTTC. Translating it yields CASSSSPTPLF.

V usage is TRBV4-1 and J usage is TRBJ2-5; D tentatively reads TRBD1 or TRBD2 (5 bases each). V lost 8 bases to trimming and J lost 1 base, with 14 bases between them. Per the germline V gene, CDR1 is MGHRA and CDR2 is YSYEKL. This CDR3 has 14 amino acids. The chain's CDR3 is CASRSWDGQETQYF. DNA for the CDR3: TGCGCCAGCCGGTCATGGGACGGCCAAGAGACCCAGTACTTC.

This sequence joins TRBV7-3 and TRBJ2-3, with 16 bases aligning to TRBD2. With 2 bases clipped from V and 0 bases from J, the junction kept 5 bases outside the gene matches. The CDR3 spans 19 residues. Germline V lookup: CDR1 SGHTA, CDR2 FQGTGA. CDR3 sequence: CASSLLPGLAGGSTDTQYF. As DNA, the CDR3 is TGTGCCAGCAGCTTATTACCGGGACTAGCGGGAGGGAGCACAGATACGCAGTATTTT.

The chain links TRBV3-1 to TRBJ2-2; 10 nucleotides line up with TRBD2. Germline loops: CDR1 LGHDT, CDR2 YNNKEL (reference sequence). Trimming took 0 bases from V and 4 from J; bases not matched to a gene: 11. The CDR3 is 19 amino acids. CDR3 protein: CASSQDPPGVAGGTGELFF. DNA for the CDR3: TGTGCCAGCAGCCAAGATCCCCCAGGGGTAGCGGGAGGCACCGGGGAGCTGTTTTTT.

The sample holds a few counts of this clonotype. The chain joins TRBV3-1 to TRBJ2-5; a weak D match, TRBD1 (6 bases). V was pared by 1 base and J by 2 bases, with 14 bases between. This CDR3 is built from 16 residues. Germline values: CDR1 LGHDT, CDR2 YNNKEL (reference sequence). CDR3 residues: CASSQAKGVRQETQYF. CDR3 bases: TGTGCCAGCAGCCAAGCGAAGGGGGTTAGGCAAGAGACCCAGTACTTC.

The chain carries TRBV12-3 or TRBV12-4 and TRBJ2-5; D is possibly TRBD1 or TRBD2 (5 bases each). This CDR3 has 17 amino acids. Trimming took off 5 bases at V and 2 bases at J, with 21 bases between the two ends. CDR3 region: CASSRPSGRPRQETQYF. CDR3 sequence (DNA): TGTGCCAGCAGTCGACCCTCGGGGCGGCCCAGGCAAGAGACCCAGTACTTC.

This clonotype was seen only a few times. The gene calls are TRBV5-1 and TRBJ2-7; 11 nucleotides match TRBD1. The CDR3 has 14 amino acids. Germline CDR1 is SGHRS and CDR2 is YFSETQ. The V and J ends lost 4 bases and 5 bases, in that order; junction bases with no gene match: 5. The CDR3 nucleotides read TGCGCCAGCAGCCCGGACAGGGGGCAGAACGAGCAGTACTTC. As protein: CASSPDRGQNEQYF. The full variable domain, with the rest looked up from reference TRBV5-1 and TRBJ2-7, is KAGVTQTPRYLIKTRGQQVTLSCSPISGHRSVSWYQQTPGQGLQFLFEYFSETQRNKGNFPGRFSGRQFSNSRSEMNVSTLELGDSALYLCASSPDRGQNEQYFGPGTRLTVT.

The chain's CDR3 is CASSQGAASGRNHEQFF. CDR3 DNA sequence: TGTGCCAGCAGCCAAGGGGCCGCTAGCGGGAGGAACCATGAGCAGTTCTTC. The gene calls are TRBV4-2 and TRBJ2-1; 11 nucleotides align to TRBD2. Trimming at V came to 1 base and at J to 8 bases, leaving 10 bases not matched to a gene. CDR3 length: 17 residues. The germline V gene has CDR1 LGHNA and CDR2 YNFKEQ.

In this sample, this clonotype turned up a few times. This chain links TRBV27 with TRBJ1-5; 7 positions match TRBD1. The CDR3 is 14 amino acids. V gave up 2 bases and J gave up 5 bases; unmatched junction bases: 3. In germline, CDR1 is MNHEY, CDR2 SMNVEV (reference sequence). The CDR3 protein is CASSLIGTDQPQHF. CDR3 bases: TGTGCCAGCAGTTTAATTGGGACAGATCAGCCCCAGCATTTT.

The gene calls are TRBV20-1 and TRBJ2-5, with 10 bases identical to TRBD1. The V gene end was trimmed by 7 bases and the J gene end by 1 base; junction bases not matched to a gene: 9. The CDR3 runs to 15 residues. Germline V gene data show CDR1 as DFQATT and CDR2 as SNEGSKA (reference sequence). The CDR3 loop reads CSVSTGTGVQETQYF. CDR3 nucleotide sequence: TGCAGTGTCAGCACCGGGACAGGGGTCCAAGAGACCCAGTACTTC.

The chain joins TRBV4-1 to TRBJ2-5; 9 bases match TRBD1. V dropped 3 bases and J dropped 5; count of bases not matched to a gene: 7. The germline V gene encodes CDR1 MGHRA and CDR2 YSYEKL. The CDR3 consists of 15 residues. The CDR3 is CASSQLTGGAETQYF. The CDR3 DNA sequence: TGCGCCAGCAGCCAGCTCACAGGGGGCGCGGAGACCCAGTACTTC.

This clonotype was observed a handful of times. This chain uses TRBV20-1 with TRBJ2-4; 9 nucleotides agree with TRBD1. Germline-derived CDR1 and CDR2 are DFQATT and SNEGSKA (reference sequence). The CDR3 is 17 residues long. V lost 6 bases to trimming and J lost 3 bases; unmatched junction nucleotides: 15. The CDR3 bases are TGCAGTGCCGGGGGACAGGGCGTCCCGGCAGGCAAAAACATTCAGTACTTC. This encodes CSAGGQGVPAGKNIQYF.

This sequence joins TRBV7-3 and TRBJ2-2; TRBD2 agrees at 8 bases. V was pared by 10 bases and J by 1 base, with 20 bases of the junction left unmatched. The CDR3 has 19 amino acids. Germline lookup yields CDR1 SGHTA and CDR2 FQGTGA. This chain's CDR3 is CAISFLRTGTRVNTGELFF. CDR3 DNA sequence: TGTGCCATCAGTTTTCTCCGAACCGGGACTAGGGTGAACACCGGGGAGCTGTTTTTT.

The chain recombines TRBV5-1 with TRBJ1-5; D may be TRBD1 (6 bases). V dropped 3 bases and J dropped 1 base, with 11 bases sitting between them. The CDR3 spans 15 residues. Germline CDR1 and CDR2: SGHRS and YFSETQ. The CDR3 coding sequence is TGCGCCAGCAGCTGTACAGGGATGAGCAATCAGCCCCAGCATTTT. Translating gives CASSCTGMSNQPQHF.

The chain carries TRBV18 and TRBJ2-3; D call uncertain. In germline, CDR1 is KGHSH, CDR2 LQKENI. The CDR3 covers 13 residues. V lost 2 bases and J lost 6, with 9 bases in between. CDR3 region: CASSPSKRDTQYF. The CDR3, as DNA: TGTGCCAGCTCACCATCAAAGAGGGATACGCAGTATTTT.

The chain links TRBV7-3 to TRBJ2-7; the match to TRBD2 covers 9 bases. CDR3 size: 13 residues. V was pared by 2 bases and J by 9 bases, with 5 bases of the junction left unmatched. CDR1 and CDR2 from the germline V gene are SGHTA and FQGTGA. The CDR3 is CASSLAGTSTQYF. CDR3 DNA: TGTGCCAGCAGCTTAGCCGGGACTAGCACGCAGTACTTC.

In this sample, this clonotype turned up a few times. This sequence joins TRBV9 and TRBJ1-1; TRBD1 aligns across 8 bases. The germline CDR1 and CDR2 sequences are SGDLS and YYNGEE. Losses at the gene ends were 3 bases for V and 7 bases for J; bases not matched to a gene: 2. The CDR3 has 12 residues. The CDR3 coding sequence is TGTGCCAGCAGCGACGACAGGGGTGAAGCTTTCTTT. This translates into CASSDDRGEAFF.

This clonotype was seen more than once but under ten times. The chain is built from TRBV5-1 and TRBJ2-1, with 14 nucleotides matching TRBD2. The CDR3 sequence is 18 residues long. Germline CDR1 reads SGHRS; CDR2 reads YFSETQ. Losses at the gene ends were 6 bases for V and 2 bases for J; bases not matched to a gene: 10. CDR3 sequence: CASTEGLAGVGAYNEQFF. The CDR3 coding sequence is TGCGCCAGCACCGAGGGACTAGCGGGAGTGGGGGCCTACAATGAGCAGTTCTTC.

The CDR3: CASGVGGRFDEQYF. The CDR3 DNA reads as TGTGCCAGCGGTGTAGGCGGACGGTTCGACGAGCAGTACTTC. The chain is built from TRBV12-3 or TRBV12-4 and TRBJ2-7; no clear D. The V and J ends lost 8 bases and 5 bases respectively, with 19 bases between them. The CDR3 has 14 amino acids.

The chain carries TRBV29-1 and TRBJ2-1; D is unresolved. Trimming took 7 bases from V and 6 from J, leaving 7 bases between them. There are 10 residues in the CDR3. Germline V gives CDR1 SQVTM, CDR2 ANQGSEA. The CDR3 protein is CSAHSNEQFF. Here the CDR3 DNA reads TGCAGCGCCCATTCCAATGAGCAGTTCTTC.

The CDR3 sequence: CASSLRGADRVQETQYF. CDR3 in DNA: TGTGCCAGCAGCTTAAGGGGGGCCGACAGGGTACAAGAGACCCAGTACTTC. This sequence joins TRBV7-3 and TRBJ2-5; D is perhaps TRBD1 (7 bases). Trimming took off 1 base at V and 2 bases at J, with 17 bases between the two ends. In germline, CDR1 is SGHTA, CDR2 FQGTGA. CDR3 length: 17 residues.

DNA of the CDR3: TGTGCCAGCAGCTTAGCGACGGCAGGGGGCCGCTACGAGCAGTACTTC. This encodes CASSLATAGGRYEQYF. V gene TRBV7-9 combines with J gene TRBJ2-7; TRBD1 matches 8 bases. V was clipped by 0 bases and J by 3 bases; unmatched bases: 7. This CDR3 contains 16 residues. Germline V gives CDR1 SEHNR, CDR2 FQNEAQ (reference sequence).